The entry that follows covers one T cell receptor (beta chain) sequence. What it binds is unknown. Germline V CDR1 and CDR2: SGHVS, FQNEAQ. This CDR3 spans 13 amino acids. The junction had 9 bases not matched to a gene; V was cut back by 11 bases and J by 10 bases. This record comes from a study of T cells in tuberculosis. Study in general: This South African cohort compared adolescents with or without latent tuberculosis against adults with active tuberculosis. Study outcomes and limitations: GEM motif frequencies gave 60% to 70% accuracy; the GMM repertoire gave approximately 90%. Smaller distances to GMM-specific TCRs suggested their expansion in active tuberculosis. Active tuberculosis patients had shorter CDR3-alpha; the beta difference was nonsignificant.

Repertoires were generated with immunoSEQ multiplex PCR, while TCRdb's copy carries only in-frame clones and drops some. The sample carries about 25,000 clones, less than 97% recorded once. The chain joins TRBV7-8 to TRBJ1-6, with 9 nucleotides matching TRBD1. The source of this sequence is a donor between 10 and 35 years old with latent tuberculosis or without tuberculosis infection. The sample comprised PBMCs. The CDR3 loop is CAGRGTGPSPLHF. For the CDR3, the DNA is TGTGCCGGGCGAGGGACAGGGCCATCACCCCTCCACTTT.